This T cell receptor beta chain was recovered during a study of blood T cells in healthy people across ages. The CDR3 totals 18 residues. Germline V lookup: CDR1 LGHDT, CDR2 YNNKEL (reference sequence). V gave up 4 bases and J gave up 4 bases; unmatched junction bases: 14. Alongside a J-beta primer mix, a sample-barcoded 5' primer served in a second PCR lasting about 7 to 11 cycles. TCRdb analysed the 5' RACE reads with MiXCR anew, one entry per CDR3 protein. The sample shows over a million distinct CDR3 sequences, 40% to 50% of them seen only once. In regard to this clonotype: Its antigen remains unidentified.

Overall study results and limits: Older age went with lower TCR beta diversity per million T cells, in a roughly linear way. Fewer expanded clones and more diversity marked long-lived versus aged donors.

This clonotype was sampled from a woman aged 18-29 years in good health. Material for sequencing was blood. The chain joins TRBV3-1 to TRBJ2-3; 10 nucleotides agree with TRBD2. In nucleotides, the CDR3 is TGTGCCAGCAGCCGAGACTCCAGCGGGGGGGCGTACGCAGATACGCAGTATTTT. Translation gives CASSRDSSGGAYADTQYF.